This TCR beta chain was identified in a study of CD8+CD57+ T cells in acquired aplastic anemia. TCR beta VDJ and CDR3 profiles were obtained from a genomic DNA template. MiXCR, applied by TCRdb to the reads, yields one record per CDR3 protein. This table has 180,000 or so distinct CDR3 sequences, about 45% appearing once. This CDR3 comprises 13 residues. After removal of 6 bases from V and 4 bases from J, the junction contained 1 base not matched to a gene. Germline V gene data show CDR1 as MNHNS and CDR2 as SASEGT. The sample holds many counts of this clonotype. Patients who underwent sequencing had shown CD8+CD57+ cell expansion by flow cytometry.

V usage is TRBV6-1 and J usage is TRBJ2-3, with 10 bases that match TRBD1. The receptor was derived from a human donor with aplastic anemia. Sequencing input: sorted CD4+, CD8+, or CD8+CD57+ T cells (not recorded which) from PBMCs. CDR3 nucleotide sequence: TGTGCCAGCAGAGACAGGGGGCCAGATACGCAGTATTTT. Its translation: CASRDRGPDTQYF.